A single T cell receptor (beta chain) is shown here with its context. Its antigen is as yet unknown. TCRdb re-called the 5' RACE reads through MiXCR, storing one row per CDR3 protein. The sample consists of 300,000 to 400,000 distinct CDR3 sequences, about 10% of them appearing once. The sample belongs to a study of identical twins. Findings and limits, study-wide: Because invariant MAIT and iNKT cells could be present, zero-insertion analyses could be partly confounded. Insertions were reduced in abundant cord blood beta clonotypes but not in memory repertoires. Excess sharing between twins was weaker in beta out-of-frame sequences.

V shed 6 bases, J shed 3 bases, and the junction held 7 bases outside the gene matches. The germline V gene encodes CDR1 MNHEY and CDR2 SMNVEV (reference sequence). The CDR3 sequence is 14 residues long. This sequence was found in a woman aged 45-60 years in good health. Sequenced sample: naive T cells sorted from blood. V usage is TRBV27 and J usage is TRBJ2-7; 8 bases are shared with TRBD2. The CDR3 nucleotides read TGTGCCAGCAGCTTACGGGGGGGGAGCTACGAGCAGTACTTC. Encoded protein: CASSLRGGSYEQYF.